These 31 T cell receptor beta chains share one sample of origin, sequenced in a study of blood T cell repertoires in COVID-19. TCRdb's copy holds only in-frame clones and misses some; the assay was immunoSEQ multiplex PCR. The data hold approximately 150,000 clones, with around four fifths observed a single time. Sequenced input: peripheral blood. These receptors came from an elderly woman with COVID-19, enrolled during active disease.

The rearrangement links TRBV18 to TRBJ1-5; possible D gene TRBD1, 5 bases. Germline V CDR1 and CDR2: KGHSH, LQKENI. The CDR3 runs to 14 residues. Deletions cut 6 bases from V and 5 bases from J, with 14 bases between. The CDR3 loop is CASSPPGGDQPQHF. The CDR3 DNA follows: TGTGCCAGCTCCCCCCCCGGAGGGGATCAGCCCCAGCATTTT.

The chain combines TRBV5-1 with TRBJ1-1; 8 nucleotides align to TRBD1. The V gene end was trimmed by 0 bases and the J gene end by 5 bases; junction bases not matched to a gene: 9. Germline CDR1 SGHRS, CDR2 YFSETQ. CDR3 length: 16 residues. The CDR3 region is CASSLAQGGIRTEAFF. In DNA, the CDR3 is TGCGCCAGCAGCTTGGCACAGGGGGGGATAAGAACTGAAGCTTTCTTT.

The genes are TRBV3-1 (or the pseudogene TRBV3-2) and TRBJ2-1; 8 bases match TRBD2. The CDR3 is made up of 18 amino acids. Germline V CDR1 and CDR2: LGHDT, YNNKEL (reference sequence). V was pared by 4 bases and J by 0 bases, with 11 bases of the junction left unmatched. The CDR3 loop reads CASSPVRLASSSYNEQFF. The CDR3 bases are TGTGCCAGCAGCCCCGTGCGACTAGCGTCTAGCTCCTACAATGAGCAGTTCTTC.

The chain couples TRBV6-5 to TRBJ2-5; 8 nucleotides line up with TRBD1. From germline, CDR1 is MNHEY and CDR2 SVGAGI. This CDR3 is built from 14 residues. The V gene end was trimmed by 5 bases and the J gene end by 4 bases; junction bases not matched to a gene: 6. CDR3 nucleotide sequence: TGTGCCAGCAGTCAATGGACAGGGCTAGAGACCCAGTACTTC. Its translation: CASSQWTGLETQYF.

As DNA, the CDR3 is TGTGCCAGCAGCCAGTCCGCGGGAGGGACAGATACGCAGTATTTT. This gives the protein CASSQSAGGTDTQYF. The V call is TRBV3-1 (or the pseudogene TRBV3-2), the J call TRBJ2-3; 9 bases line up with TRBD2. This CDR3 contains 15 residues. Germline assignment: CDR1 LGHDT and CDR2 YNNKEL (reference sequence). V was clipped by 3 bases and J by 3 bases; unmatched bases: 4.

This clone has only one observation. This chain connects TRBV9 to TRBJ2-5; 9 nucleotides match TRBD2. This CDR3 is built from 17 residues. The trim removed 0 bases at V and 4 bases at J, leaving 10 bases unmatched. CDR1 is SGDLS, CDR2 YYNGEE, per germline. This chain's CDR3 is CASSVGVVSGGPETQYF. CDR3 in DNA: TGTGCCAGCAGCGTAGGGGTAGTTAGCGGGGGACCAGAGACCCAGTACTTC.

The rearrangement links TRBV5-1 to TRBJ2-1; D is possibly TRBD2 (6 bases). V lost 1 base and J lost 4, with 12 bases in between. The CDR3 runs 15 residues. Germline V gene lookup returns CDR1 SGHRS and CDR2 YFSETQ. Here the CDR3 DNA reads TGCGCCAGCAGCTTGTGGGGGGAGACTTACAATGAGCAGTTCTTC. Translated, it gives CASSLWGETYNEQFF.

This chain connects TRBV5-1 to TRBJ2-1, with TRBD1 matching 8 bases. The trim removed 3 bases at V and 4 bases at J, leaving 9 bases unmatched. CDR1 and CDR2 from the germline V gene are SGHRS and YFSETQ. This CDR3 comprises 16 residues. The DNA of the CDR3 is TGCGCCAGCAGCTCCCGAGGACAGGGAATATACAATGAGCAGTTCTTC. This translates into CASSSRGQGIYNEQFF.

The V and J genes are TRBV5-5 and TRBJ2-7; perhaps TRBD1 as D (6 bases). Trimming shortened V by 0 bases and J by 5 bases, and 15 bases separated the two germline ends. CDR1 and CDR2 (germline): SGHKS, YYEKEE (reference sequence). The CDR3 runs to 15 residues. The chain's CDR3 is CASSLEFFNRDEQYF. The CDR3 bases are TGTGCCAGCAGCTTGGAGTTCTTTAACAGGGACGAGCAGTACTTC.

This clone was detected once. This chain links TRBV7-9 with TRBJ1-2; D is unclear. This CDR3 contains 12 residues. Germline-derived CDR1 and CDR2 are SEHNR and FQNEAQ (reference sequence). The V gene lost 1 base and the J gene lost 4 bases, with 4 bases spanning the gap. The chain's CDR3 is CASSLVSYGYTF. CDR3 nucleotide sequence: TGTGCCAGCAGCTTAGTCTCCTATGGCTACACCTTC.

V and J are TRBV27 and TRBJ1-3, with 9 bases fitting TRBD1. V gave up 6 bases and J gave up 4 bases; unmatched junction bases: 7. Germline assignment: CDR1 MNHEY and CDR2 SMNVEV (reference sequence). The CDR3 is 15 amino acids. The DNA of the CDR3 is TGTGCCAGCAGACCCTGGGACAGGGACGGAAACACCATATATTTT. The encoded protein is CASRPWDRDGNTIYF.

This clone showed up just once. This rearrangement joins TRBV5-1 to TRBJ2-5, with 10 bases identical to TRBD2. The CDR3 runs 15 residues. V was pared by 3 bases and J by 3 bases, with 5 bases of the junction left unmatched. Germline CDR1 and CDR2: SGHRS and YFSETQ. CDR3 amino acids: CASSYWTSGEETQYF. The CDR3 DNA reads TGCGCCAGCAGCTACTGGACTAGCGGAGAAGAGACCCAGTACTTC. The complete variable domain, with remaining parts taken from reference TRBV5-1 and TRBJ2-5, reads KAGVTQTPRYLIKTRGQQVTLSCSPISGHRSVSWYQQTPGQGLQFLFEYFSETQRNKGNFPGRFSGRQFSNSRSEMNVSTLELGDSALYLCASSYWTSGEETQYFGPGTRLLVL.

This clone appeared once. The chain combines TRBV19 with TRBJ2-2; maybe TRBD2 (5 bases). This CDR3 is built from 15 residues. Trimming shortened V by 7 bases and J by 1 base, and 13 bases separated the two germline ends. Germline V gene lookup returns CDR1 LNHDA and CDR2 SQIVND (reference sequence). The CDR3 DNA reads TGTGCCAGTAAGGAGGCGGGCCTGAACACCGGGGAGCTGTTTTTT. Its protein is CASKEAGLNTGELFF. Variable domain in full (rest from reference TRBV19 and TRBJ2-2): DGGITQSPKYLFRKEGQNVTLSCEQNLNHDAMYWYRQDPGQGLRLIYYSQIVNDFQKGDIAEGYSVSREKKESFPLTVTSAQKNPTAFYLCASKEAGLNTGELFFGEGSRLTVL.

DNA for the CDR3: TGTGCCAGCAGCCAAGATCCCGGGTACTATGGCTACACCTTC. It encodes CASSQDPGYYGYTF. The gene calls are TRBV3-1 (or the pseudogene TRBV3-2) and TRBJ1-2; D is undetermined. Trimming pared 0 bases from V and 3 bases from J, leaving 8 bases between. This CDR3 spans 14 amino acids. The germline CDR1 and CDR2 sequences are LGHDT and YNNKEL (reference sequence).

J is TRBJ2-3 and V is TRBV2, with TRBD2 as a possible D gene (5 bases). CDR1 and CDR2 from the germline V gene are SNHLY and FYNNEI. V was trimmed by 4 bases and J by 6 bases, leaving 14 bases between them. The CDR3 contains 14 residues. Here the CDR3 reads CASSVSVSRDTQYF. In nucleotides, the CDR3 is TGTGCCAGCAGTGTTAGCGTTTCGAGGGATACGCAGTATTTT.

The V gene is TRBV5-8, the J gene TRBJ2-5, with 10 bases matching TRBD1. The CDR3 is 14 amino acids. Unmatched junction bases numbered 2, after V lost 2 bases and J lost 4 bases. The germline V gene encodes CDR1 SGHTS and CDR2 YDEGEE. CDR3 nucleotides: TGTGCCAGCAGCTTCGACAGGGGGCTAGAGACCCAGTACTTC. Its protein is CASSFDRGLETQYF.

The genes are TRBV7-9 and TRBJ2-6, with TRBD2 as a possible D gene (5 bases). The CDR3 totals 17 residues. The germline V and J ends were trimmed by 5 bases and 0 bases, with 14 bases remaining between them. CDR1 and CDR2 from the germline V gene are SEHNR and FQNEAQ (reference sequence). The CDR3 reads CASSPFGGYSGANVLTF. For the CDR3, the DNA is TGTGCCAGCAGCCCCTTTGGCGGGTACTCTGGGGCCAACGTCCTGACTTTC.

J is TRBJ1-1 and V is TRBV7-9; no clear D. The ends were cut back, 5 bases at V and 1 base at J, with 8 bases in the middle. This CDR3 region has 13 residues. CDR1 is SEHNR, CDR2 FQNEAQ, per germline (reference sequence). CDR3 region: CASSPMRNTEAFF. CDR3 in DNA: TGTGCCAGCAGCCCAATGAGGAACACTGAAGCTTTCTTT.

The genes are TRBV18 and TRBJ1-2; TRBD1 matches 7 bases. Germline-derived CDR1 and CDR2 are KGHSH and LQKENI. The CDR3 is 15 residues long. With 0 bases clipped from V and 5 bases from J, the junction kept 6 bases outside the gene matches. The DNA for the CDR3 is TGTGCCAGCTCACCACCGGGGACAGCCGAGTATGGCTACACCTTC. Amino acid sequence: CASSPPGTAEYGYTF.

The V and J genes are TRBV20-1 and TRBJ1-2; a weak D match, TRBD1 (6 bases). This CDR3 spans 11 amino acids. Germline assignment: CDR1 DFQATT and CDR2 SNEGSKA (reference sequence). The ends were cut back, 6 bases at V and 8 bases at J, with 13 bases in the middle. CDR3 sequence reads: CSAGGPRGYTF. DNA for the CDR3: TGCAGTGCCGGGGGGCCTCGAGGCTACACCTTC.

This chain uses TRBV28 with TRBJ1-5; D is possibly TRBD1 (5 bases). Per germline, CDR1 MDHEN and CDR2 SYDVKM. The CDR3 spans 17 residues. V lost 4 bases and J 2 bases, leaving 18 bases between the germline ends. Written as DNA, the CDR3 is TGTGCCAGCAGTTCCGGACACGCTGTGGTGGGCAATCAGCCCCAGCATTTT. Translation: CASSSGHAVVGNQPQHF. Looking up the rest from reference TRBV28 and TRBJ1-5 gives the full variable domain: DVKVTQSSRYLVKRTGEKVFLECVQDMDHENMFWYRQDPGLGLRLIYFSYDVKMKEKGDIPEGYSVSREKKERFSLILESASTNQTSMYLCASSSGHAVVGNQPQHFGDGTRLSIL.

The CDR3 is CASSGLERGEEKLFF. In DNA, the CDR3 is TGTGCCAGCAGTGGGTTAGAGCGGGGGGAGGAAAAACTGTTTTTT. The J gene is TRBJ1-4, the V gene TRBV2, with D perhaps matching TRBD1 (5 bases). Germline loops: CDR1 SNHLY, CDR2 FYNNEI. The germline V and J ends were trimmed by 4 bases and 8 bases, with 17 bases remaining between them. The CDR3 is made up of 15 amino acids.

This chain links TRBV10-2 with TRBJ2-1, with D possibly being TRBD2 (6 bases). Between the trimmed V and J ends, which lost 6 bases and 9 bases, there was a span of 24 bases. There are 16 residues in the CDR3. CDR1 and CDR2 from the germline V gene are WSHSY and SAAADI. The CDR3 nucleotides read TGCGCCAGCAGCCCAGAGCGGCTAGCGTTGGGTGGTGAGCAGTTCTTC. It is translated as CASSPERLALGGEQFF.

This clone was counted once. The chain carries TRBV11-2 and TRBJ2-2; D is possibly TRBD1 (5 bases). The CDR3 totals 16 residues. Germline CDR1 SGHAT, CDR2 FQNNGV. V was clipped by 7 bases and J by 1 base, with 16 bases between them. DNA of the CDR3: TGTGCCAGCACCTTTGGCTCAACAGGGAACACCGGGGAGCTGTTTTTT. It yields the protein CASTFGSTGNTGELFF.

This chain connects TRBV28 to TRBJ1-1; D perhaps matches TRBD1 (6 bases). Germline V lookup: CDR1 MDHEN, CDR2 SYDVKM. The V gene lost 6 bases and the J gene lost 4 bases, with 15 bases spanning the gap. The CDR3 extends over 14 amino acids. CDR3 nucleotides: TGTGCCAGCAGGACCCCCGGGGACACCACTGAAGCTTTCTTT. This codes for CASRTPGDTTEAFF.

The V gene is TRBV7-3, the J gene TRBJ1-1; D is unclear. The CDR3 covers 14 residues. Germline CDR1 is SGHTA and CDR2 is FQGTGA. Trimming removed 0 bases from V and 8 bases from J, with 13 bases in between. The CDR3 sequence: CASSLTSSSPEAFF. The DNA of the CDR3 is TGTGCCAGCAGCTTAACGTCCTCTAGTCCCGAAGCTTTCTTT.

The gene calls are TRBV28 and TRBJ1-5, with D uncertain. Deletions cut 5 bases from V and 8 bases from J, with 13 bases between. There are 13 residues in the CDR3. From germline, CDR1 is MDHEN and CDR2 SYDVKM. CDR3 amino acids: CASSNTPREPQHF. The DNA of the CDR3 is TGTGCCAGCAGTAATACCCCCCGGGAGCCCCAGCATTTT.

This chain connects TRBV10-3 to TRBJ2-3, with 7 bases aligning to TRBD2. The CDR3 runs to 12 residues. V dropped 11 bases and J dropped 5; count of bases not matched to a gene: 7. CDR1 ENHRY and CDR2 SYGVKD come from the germline V gene. Here the CDR3 reads CASRAGQDTQYF. The CDR3 DNA reads as TGTGCCTCGAGAGCGGGGCAAGATACGCAGTATTTT.

The rearrangement links TRBV7-6 to TRBJ2-5; D not resolved. With 5 bases removed from V and 5 bases from J, the gap between germline ends came to 15 bases. This CDR3 has 14 residues. The V gene's germline CDR1 is SGHVS and CDR2 FNYEAQ. In nucleotides, the CDR3 is TGTGCCAGCAGCGCGATTAAAACTTGGGAGACCCAGTACTTC. It encodes CASSAIKTWETQYF.

The V call is TRBV18, the J call TRBJ2-3; 9 bases are shared with TRBD1. Germline V lookup: CDR1 KGHSH, CDR2 LQKENI. Trimming cost V 4 bases and J 5 bases; bases outside gene matches: 1. CDR3 size: 13 residues. CDR3 sequence: CASSRDREDTQYF. The CDR3 nucleotides read TGTGCCAGCTCACGGGACAGGGAAGATACGCAGTATTTT. Full variable domain (missing parts from reference TRBV18 and TRBJ2-3): NAGVMQNPRHLVRRRGQEARLRCSPMKGHSHVYWYRQLPEEGLKFMVYLQKENIIDESGMPKERFSAEFPKEGPSILRIQQVVRGDSAAYFCASSRDREDTQYFGPGTRLTVL.

The chain is built from TRBV29-1 and TRBJ1-3; D is ambiguous. The CDR3 runs to 14 residues. CDR1 and CDR2 from the germline V gene are SQVTM and ANQGSEA. Trimming took off 2 bases at V and 0 bases at J, with 8 bases between the two ends. This chain's CDR3 is CSVETGLSGNTIYF. The CDR3 DNA sequence: TGCAGCGTTGAAACGGGTCTCTCTGGAAACACCATATATTTT.